The subject of this entry is one T cell receptor beta chain. Its antigen is not known. This sample is drawn from a study of chemoradiotherapy in HPV16-positive cancers. Repertoires were sampled repeatedly during chemoradiotherapy. Profiled with immunoSEQ multiplex PCR; TCRdb holds only in-frame clones, not every one. The sample holds under 7,000 clones, roughly 90% seen once. This CDR3 has 13 residues. V lost 1 base and J 3 bases, leaving 7 bases between the germline ends. Germline lookup yields CDR1 SGHRS and CDR2 YFSETQ. Study-wide points: During treatment, candidate HPV-specific clones and E7-related motifs expanded in tumor. HPV-responsive T-cell expansion during chemoradiotherapy was linked to improved recurrence-free survival in HPV16-positive patients.

This sample comprised blood, obtained from a patient who underwent chemoradiotherapy. V is TRBV5-1 and J is TRBJ2-5, with D unclear. This receptor was identified in a human donor with HPV-associated anogenital cancer. The CDR3 nucleotides read TGCGCCAGCAGCTTGTCTGGGAAAGAGACCCAGTACTTC. This translates into CASSLSGKETQYF.